Given below is one TCR beta chain in context. The PCR ran on 60 Vbeta and 13 Jbeta primers. Here immunoSEQ multiplex PCR was the method, and the copy in TCRdb shows in-frame clones only, minus some. The table records hundreds of thousands of clones, approximately 88% of them present only once. The source of the sample is a study of cytomegalovirus exposure and HLA in healthy donors. This CDR3 comprises 16 residues. CDR1 and CDR2 (germline): SGHNT, YYREEE (reference sequence). The trim removed 2 bases at V and 8 bases at J, leaving 14 bases unmatched. This receptor was obtained from a boy between 2 and 10 years old in good health and CMV-seronegative. The sequenced sample was PBMCs. V and J are TRBV5-4 and TRBJ1-2; 8 bases are a match to TRBD1. The CDR3 bases are TGTGCCAGCAGCTTTTTCGGACAGGGTGATGTAGGGGGCTACACCTTC. It translates to CASSFFGQGDVGGYTF.